This T cell receptor beta chain is from a study of T cells in Graves' hyperthyroidism and ophthalmopathy. Patients were excluded for uncontrolled infection, other autoimmune disease, pregnancy or lactation. Clinical symptoms, serum thyroxine and TRAb, thyroid ultrasound and orbital computed tomography together formed the diagnostic basis. A note on this clonotype: As yet, its antigen is unknown.

The study, taken as a whole, reports: Researchers report that a 13 V-J model separated ophthalmopathy from stable hyperthyroidism. Most clonotypes that expanded in the thyroid above 0.001 also showed up in blood.

It was RNA transcripts that yielded the amplified TCR beta CDR3 regions. First-round RT-PCR of the TCR CDR3 relied on the HTBI primer set. TCRdb fed the multiplex PCR reads into MiXCR, producing one record per CDR3 protein. Of under 700,000 distinct CDR3 sequences in the sample, 46% were seen once. The sequenced sample consisted of peripheral blood or thyroid tissue (not recorded which). The sequence came from a woman aged 18-29 years with Graves' hyperthyroidism.

CDR3 in amino acids: CASSPPGTGGNQPQHF. CDR3 coding DNA: TGTGCCAGCTCACCACCGGGGACAGGTGGGAATCAGCCCCAGCATTTT. V usage is TRBV12-3 or TRBV12-4 and J usage is TRBJ1-5; TRBD1 matches at 8 bases. The CDR3 runs to 16 residues. The junction had 13 bases not matched to a gene; V was cut back by 8 bases and J by 4 bases.